The source of this T cell receptor beta chain is a study of blood T cell repertoires in COVID-19. The table came from immunoSEQ multiplex PCR; TCRdb's copy has only in-frame clones and leaves some out. The sample contains roughly 290,000 clones, around 85% of which appear only once. The germline V gene has CDR1 SGHTA and CDR2 FQGNSA. The CDR3 contains 16 residues. Trimming took off 0 bases at V and 2 bases at J, with 10 bases between the two ends. The V and J genes are TRBV7-2 and TRBJ2-2, with TRBD2 as a possible D gene (6 bases). This clonotype was obtained from a woman aged 40 to 50 who had recovered from COVID-19. Sequencing was performed on PBMCs or T cells enriched from blood (not recorded which). CDR3 sequence reads: CASSLASLANTGELFF. In DNA, the CDR3 is TGTGCCAGCAGCTTAGCCTCACTAGCTAACACCGGGGAGCTGTTTTTT.